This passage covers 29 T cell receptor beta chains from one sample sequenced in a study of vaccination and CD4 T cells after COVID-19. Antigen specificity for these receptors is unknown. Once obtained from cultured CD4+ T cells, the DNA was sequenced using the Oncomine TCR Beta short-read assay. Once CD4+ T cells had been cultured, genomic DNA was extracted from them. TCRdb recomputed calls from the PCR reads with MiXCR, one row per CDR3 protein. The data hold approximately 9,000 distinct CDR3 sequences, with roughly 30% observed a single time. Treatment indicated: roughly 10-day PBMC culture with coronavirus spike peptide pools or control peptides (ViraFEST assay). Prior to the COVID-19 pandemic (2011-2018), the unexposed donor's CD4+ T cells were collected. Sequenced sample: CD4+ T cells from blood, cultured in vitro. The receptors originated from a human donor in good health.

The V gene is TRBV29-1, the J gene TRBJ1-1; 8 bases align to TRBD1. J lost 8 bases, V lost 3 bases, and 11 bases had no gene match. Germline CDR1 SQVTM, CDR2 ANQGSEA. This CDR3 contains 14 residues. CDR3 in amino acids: CSVDHGQGYKEAFF. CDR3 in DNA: TGCAGCGTTGACCACGGACAGGGCTATAAGGAAGCTTTCTTT.

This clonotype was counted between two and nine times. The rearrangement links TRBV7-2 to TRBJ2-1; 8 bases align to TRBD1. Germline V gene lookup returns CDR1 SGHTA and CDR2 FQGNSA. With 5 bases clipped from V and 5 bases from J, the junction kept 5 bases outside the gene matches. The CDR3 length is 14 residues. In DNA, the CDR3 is TGTGCCAGCAGCGTGTACAGGGGGAACAATGAGCAGTTCTTC. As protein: CASSVYRGNNEQFF.

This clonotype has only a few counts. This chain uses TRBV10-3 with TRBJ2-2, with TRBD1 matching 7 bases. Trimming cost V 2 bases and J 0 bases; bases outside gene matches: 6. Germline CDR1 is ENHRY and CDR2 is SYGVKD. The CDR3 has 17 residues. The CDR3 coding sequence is TGTGCCATCAGTGAGATGGACAGGAGCGCGAACACCGGGGAGCTGTTTTTT. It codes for CAISEMDRSANTGELFF.

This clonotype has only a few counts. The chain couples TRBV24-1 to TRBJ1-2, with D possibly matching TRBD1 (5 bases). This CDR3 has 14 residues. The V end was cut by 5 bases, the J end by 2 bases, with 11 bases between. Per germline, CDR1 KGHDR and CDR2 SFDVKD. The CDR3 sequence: CATSGRGANYGYTF. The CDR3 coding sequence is TGTGCCACCAGTGGTCGGGGCGCGAACTATGGCTACACCTTC.

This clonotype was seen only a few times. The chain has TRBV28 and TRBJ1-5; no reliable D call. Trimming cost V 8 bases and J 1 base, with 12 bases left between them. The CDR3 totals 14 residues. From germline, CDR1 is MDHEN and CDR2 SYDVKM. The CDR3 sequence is CASALLGSNQPQHF. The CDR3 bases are TGTGCCAGCGCCTTGTTGGGGAGCAATCAGCCCCAGCATTTT.

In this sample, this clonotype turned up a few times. CDR3 amino acids: CAWSRWGEDTEAFF. CDR3 coding DNA: TGTGCCTGGAGTAGGTGGGGGGAGGACACTGAAGCTTTCTTT. V usage is TRBV30 and J usage is TRBJ1-1, with D maybe TRBD1 (5 bases). Trimming stripped 2 bases from V and 3 bases from J, with 13 bases between. CDR1 and CDR2 from the germline V gene are GTSNPN and SVGIG (reference sequence). The CDR3 has 14 residues.

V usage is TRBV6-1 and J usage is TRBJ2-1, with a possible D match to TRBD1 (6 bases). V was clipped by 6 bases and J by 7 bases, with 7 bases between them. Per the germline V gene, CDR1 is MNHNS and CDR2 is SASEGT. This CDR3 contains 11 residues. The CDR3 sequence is CASSQGNEQFF. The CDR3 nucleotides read TGTGCCAGCAGCCAGGGGAATGAGCAGTTCTTC.

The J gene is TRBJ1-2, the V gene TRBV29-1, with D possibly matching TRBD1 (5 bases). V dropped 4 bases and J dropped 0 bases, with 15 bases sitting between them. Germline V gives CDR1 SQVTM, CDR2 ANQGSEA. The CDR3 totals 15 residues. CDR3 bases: TGCAGCGTTGTATGGGCAGGGCTAACTAACTATGGCTACACCTTC. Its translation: CSVVWAGLTNYGYTF.

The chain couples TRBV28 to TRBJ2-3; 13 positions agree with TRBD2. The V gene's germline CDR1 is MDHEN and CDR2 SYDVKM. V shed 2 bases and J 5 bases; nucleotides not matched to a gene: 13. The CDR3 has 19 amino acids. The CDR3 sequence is CASSLEIKLAGGPRDTQYF. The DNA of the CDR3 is TGTGCCAGCAGTTTAGAAATCAAACTAGCGGGAGGGCCAAGAGATACGCAGTATTTT.

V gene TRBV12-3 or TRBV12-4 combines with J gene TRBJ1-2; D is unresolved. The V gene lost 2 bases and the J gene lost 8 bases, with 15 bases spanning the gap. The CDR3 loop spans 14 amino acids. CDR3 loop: CASSLRDNYGGYTF. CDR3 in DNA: TGTGCCAGCAGTTTAAGAGACAACTATGGCGGCTACACCTTC.

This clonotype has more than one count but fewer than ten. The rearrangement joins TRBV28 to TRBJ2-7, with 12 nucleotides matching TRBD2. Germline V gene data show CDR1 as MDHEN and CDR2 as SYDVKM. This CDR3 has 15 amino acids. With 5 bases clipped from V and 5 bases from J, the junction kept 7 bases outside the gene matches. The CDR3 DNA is TGTGCCAGCAGTCCTAGCGGGAGGGGGATCCACGAGCAGTACTTC. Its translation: CASSPSGRGIHEQYF.

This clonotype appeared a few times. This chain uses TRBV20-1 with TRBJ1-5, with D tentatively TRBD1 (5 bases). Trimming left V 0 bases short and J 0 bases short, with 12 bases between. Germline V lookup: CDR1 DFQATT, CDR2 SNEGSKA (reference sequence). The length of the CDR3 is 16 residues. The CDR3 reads CSARDWGGNSNQPQHF. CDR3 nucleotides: TGCAGTGCTAGAGATTGGGGGGGGAATAGCAATCAGCCCCAGCATTTT.

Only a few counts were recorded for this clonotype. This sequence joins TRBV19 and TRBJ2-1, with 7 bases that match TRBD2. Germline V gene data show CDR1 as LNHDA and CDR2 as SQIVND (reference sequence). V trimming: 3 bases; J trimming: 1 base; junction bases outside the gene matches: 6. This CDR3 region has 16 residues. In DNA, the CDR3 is TGTGCCAGTAGTATCAGGCTAGCGGATTCCTACAATGAGCAGTTCTTC. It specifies CASSIRLADSYNEQFF.

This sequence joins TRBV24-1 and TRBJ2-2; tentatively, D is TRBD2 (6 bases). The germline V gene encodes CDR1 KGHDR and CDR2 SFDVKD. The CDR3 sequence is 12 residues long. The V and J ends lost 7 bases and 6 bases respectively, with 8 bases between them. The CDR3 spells CATSRGAGELFF. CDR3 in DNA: TGTGCCACCAGCCGCGGGGCCGGGGAGCTGTTTTTT.

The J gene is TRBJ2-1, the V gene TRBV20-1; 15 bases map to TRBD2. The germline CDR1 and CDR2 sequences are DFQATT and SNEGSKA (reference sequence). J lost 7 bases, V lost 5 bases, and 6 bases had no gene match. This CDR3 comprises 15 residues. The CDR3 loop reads CSASGLAGGINEQFF. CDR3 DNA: TGCAGTGCTTCGGGACTAGCGGGAGGAATTAATGAGCAGTTCTTC.

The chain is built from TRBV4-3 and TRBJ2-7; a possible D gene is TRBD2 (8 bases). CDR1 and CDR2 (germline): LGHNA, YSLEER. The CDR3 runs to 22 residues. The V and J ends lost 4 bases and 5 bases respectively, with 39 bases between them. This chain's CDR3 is CASSLDRDSFEGGRRTTNEQYF. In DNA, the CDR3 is TGCGCCAGCAGCCTCGACAGGGATTCCTTCGAGGGCGGGAGGAGGACTACGAACGAGCAGTACTTC.

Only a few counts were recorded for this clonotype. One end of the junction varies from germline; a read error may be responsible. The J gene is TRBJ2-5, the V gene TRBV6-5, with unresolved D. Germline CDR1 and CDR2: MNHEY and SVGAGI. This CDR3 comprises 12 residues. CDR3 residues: CASTYLQETQYF. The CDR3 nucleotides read TGTGCCAGCACTTACCTGCAAGAGACCCAGTACTTC.

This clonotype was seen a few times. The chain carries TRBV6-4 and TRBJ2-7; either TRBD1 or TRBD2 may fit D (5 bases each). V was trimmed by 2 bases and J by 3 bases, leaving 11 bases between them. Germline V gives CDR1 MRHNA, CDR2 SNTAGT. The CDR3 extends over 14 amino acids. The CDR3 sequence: CASSDPLGGYEQYF. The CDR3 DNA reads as TGTGCCAGCAGTGACCCCCTTGGGGGCTACGAGCAGTACTTC.

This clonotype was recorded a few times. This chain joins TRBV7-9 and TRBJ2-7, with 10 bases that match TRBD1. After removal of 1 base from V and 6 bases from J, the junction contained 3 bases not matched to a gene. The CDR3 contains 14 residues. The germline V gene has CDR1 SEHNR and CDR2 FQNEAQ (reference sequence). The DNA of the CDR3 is TGTGCCAGCAGCTTAGGGGACAGGGGTGTCGAGCAGTACTTC. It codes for CASSLGDRGVEQYF.

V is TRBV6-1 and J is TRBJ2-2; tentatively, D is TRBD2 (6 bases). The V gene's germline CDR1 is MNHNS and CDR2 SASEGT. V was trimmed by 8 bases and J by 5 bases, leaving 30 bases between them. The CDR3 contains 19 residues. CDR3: CASQNFPVAGRPRTGELFF. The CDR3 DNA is TGTGCCAGCCAGAACTTTCCCGTTGCGGGGAGGCCGCGAACCGGGGAGCTGTTTTTT.

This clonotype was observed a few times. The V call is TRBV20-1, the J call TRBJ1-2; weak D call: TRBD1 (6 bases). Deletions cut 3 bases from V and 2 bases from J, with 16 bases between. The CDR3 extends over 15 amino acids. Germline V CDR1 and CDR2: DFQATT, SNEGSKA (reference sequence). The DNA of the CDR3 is TGCAGTGCTAGCGGGGGGGGACAAGGAAACTATGGCTACACCTTC. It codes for CSASGGGQGNYGYTF.

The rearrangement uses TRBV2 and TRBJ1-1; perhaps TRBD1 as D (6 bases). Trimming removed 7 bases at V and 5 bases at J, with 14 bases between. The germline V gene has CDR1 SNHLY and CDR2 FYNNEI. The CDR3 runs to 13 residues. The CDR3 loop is CASKQQGLTEAFF. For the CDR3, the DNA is TGTGCCAGCAAACAACAGGGATTGACTGAAGCTTTCTTT.

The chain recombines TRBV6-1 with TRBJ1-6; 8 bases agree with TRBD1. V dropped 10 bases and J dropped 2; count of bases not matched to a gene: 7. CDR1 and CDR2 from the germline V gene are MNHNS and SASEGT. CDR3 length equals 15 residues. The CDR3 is CATNRGVTYNSPLHF. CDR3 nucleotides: TGTGCCACTAACAGGGGGGTGACCTATAATTCACCCCTCCACTTT.

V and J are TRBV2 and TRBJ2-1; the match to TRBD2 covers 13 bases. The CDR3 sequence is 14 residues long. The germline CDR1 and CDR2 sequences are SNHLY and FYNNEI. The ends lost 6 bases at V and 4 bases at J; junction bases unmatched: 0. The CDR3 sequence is CASRLAGGYNEQFF. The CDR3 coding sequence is TGTGCCAGCAGACTAGCGGGAGGGTACAATGAGCAGTTCTTC. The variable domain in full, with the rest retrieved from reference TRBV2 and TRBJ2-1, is EPEVTQTPSHQVTQMGQEVILRCVPISNHLYFYWYRQILGQKVEFLVSFYNNEISEKSEIFDDQFSVERPDGSNFTLKIRSTKLEDSAMYFCASRLAGGYNEQFFGPGTRLTVL.

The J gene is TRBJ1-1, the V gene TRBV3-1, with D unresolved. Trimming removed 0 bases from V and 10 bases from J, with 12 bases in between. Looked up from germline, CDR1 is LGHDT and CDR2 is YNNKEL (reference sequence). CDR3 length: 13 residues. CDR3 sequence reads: CASSQEMGLAAFF. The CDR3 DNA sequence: TGTGCCAGCAGCCAAGAGATGGGATTAGCAGCTTTCTTT.

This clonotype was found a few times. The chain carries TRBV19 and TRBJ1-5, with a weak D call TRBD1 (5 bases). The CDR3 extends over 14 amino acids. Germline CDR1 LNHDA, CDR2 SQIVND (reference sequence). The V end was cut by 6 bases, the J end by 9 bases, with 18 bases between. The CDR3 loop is CASSRQSPGRPQHF. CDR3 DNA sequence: TGTGCCAGTAGCCGACAGTCCCCCGGGAGGCCCCAGCATTTT. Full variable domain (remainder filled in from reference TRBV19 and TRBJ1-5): DGGITQSPKYLFRKEGQNVTLSCEQNLNHDAMYWYRQDPGQGLRLIYYSQIVNDFQKGDIAEGYSVSREKKESFPLTVTSAQKNPTAFYLCASSRQSPGRPQHFGDGTRLSIL.

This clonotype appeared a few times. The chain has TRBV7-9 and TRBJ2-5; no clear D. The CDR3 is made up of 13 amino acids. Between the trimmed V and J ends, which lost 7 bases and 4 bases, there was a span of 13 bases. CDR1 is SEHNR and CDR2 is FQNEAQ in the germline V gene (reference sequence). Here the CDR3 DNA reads TGTGCCAGCACACAACCGGACGGAGAGACCCAGTACTTC. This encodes CASTQPDGETQYF.

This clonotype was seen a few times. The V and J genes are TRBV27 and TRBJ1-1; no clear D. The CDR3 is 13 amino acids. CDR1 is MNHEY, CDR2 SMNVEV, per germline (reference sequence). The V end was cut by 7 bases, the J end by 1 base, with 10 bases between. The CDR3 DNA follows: TGTGCCAGCACCTCGCCGGGGAACACTGAAGCTTTCTTT. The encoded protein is CASTSPGNTEAFF.

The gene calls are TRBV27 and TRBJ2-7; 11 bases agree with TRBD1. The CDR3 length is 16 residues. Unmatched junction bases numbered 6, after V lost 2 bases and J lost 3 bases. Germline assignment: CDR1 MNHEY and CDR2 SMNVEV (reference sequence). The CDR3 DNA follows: TGTGCCAGCAGTTTAGGTCGGACAGGGGGCAACTACGAGCAGTACTTC. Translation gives CASSLGRTGGNYEQYF.